This is a list of T cell receptor beta chains from one sample in a study of blood T cell repertoires in COVID-19. Generated by immunoSEQ multiplex PCR, the TCRdb table keeps only in-frame clones and is missing some. This sample has over 50,000 clones, with 80% to 90% found just once. Material for sequencing was peripheral blood. The receptors here all came from a man aged 60-69 years with acute or convalescent COVID-19. CDR3s include the opening cysteine and the closing phenylalanine or tryptophan. A D gene is named only where the DNA matches it firmly. Some rows have no size entry. The others give once, few or many, or a class for an expanded clone.

v_call: TRBV18
j_call: TRBJ2-5
d_call: .
cdr3_length: 13
clone_size: .
cdr3_nt: TGTGCCAGCCTCACGTCACAGCAAGAGACCCAGTACTTC
cdr3_aa: CASLTSQQETQYF

v_call: TRBV3-1/TRBV3-2
j_call: TRBJ1-2
d_call: TRBD1
cdr3_length: 14
clone_size: .
cdr3_nt: TGTGCCAGTGCCAAGAAGAACAGGGGATCCGGCTACACCTTC
cdr3_aa: CASAKKNRGSGYTF

v_call: TRBV5-4
j_call: TRBJ1-4
d_call: TRBD1
cdr3_length: 14
clone_size: once
cdr3_nt: TGTGCCAGCAGCCCCGGACAGGGGGGGGAAAAACTGTTTTTT
cdr3_aa: CASSPGQGGEKLFF

v_call: TRBV30
j_call: TRBJ1-2
d_call: TRBD1
cdr3_length: 13
clone_size: .
cdr3_nt: TGTGCCTGGAGTGAGGACAGGGTGAGGGGCTACACCTTC
cdr3_aa: CAWSEDRVRGYTF

v_call: TRBV4-3
j_call: TRBJ1-1
d_call: .
cdr3_length: 14
clone_size: .
cdr3_nt: TGCGCCAGCAGCCAAGCGGACAGGAACACTGAAGCTTTCTTT
cdr3_aa: CASSQADRNTEAFF

v_call: TRBV5-5
j_call: TRBJ1-1
d_call: .
cdr3_length: 14
clone_size: .
cdr3_nt: TGTGCCAGCAGCTTGATGAGCAGGCTGGGTGAAGCTTTCTTT
cdr3_aa: CASSLMSRLGEAFF

v_call: TRBV21-1
j_call: TRBJ1-6
d_call: .
cdr3_length: 17
clone_size: .
cdr3_nt: TGTGCCAGCAGCAACAGTGACAGGAACTCATATAATTCACCCCTCCACTTT
cdr3_aa: CASSNSDRNSYNSPLHF

v_call: TRBV24-1
j_call: TRBJ1-2
d_call: TRBD1
cdr3_length: 14
clone_size: .
cdr3_nt: TGTGCCACCAGTGAAACCGGGACAGAATATGGCTACACCTTC
cdr3_aa: CATSETGTEYGYTF

v_call: TRBV5-1
j_call: TRBJ1-2
d_call: .
cdr3_length: 13
clone_size: .
cdr3_nt: TGCGCCAGCAGCGCTGACACTGTCTCGGGCTACACCTTC
cdr3_aa: CASSADTVSGYTF

v_call: TRBV27
j_call: TRBJ2-7
d_call: .
cdr3_length: 14
clone_size: .
cdr3_nt: TGTGCCAGCAGTCAAGGGGTGGGGGGATCCGAGCAGTACTTC
cdr3_aa: CASSQGVGGSEQYF

v_call: TRBV4-1
j_call: TRBJ1-1
d_call: .
cdr3_length: 13
clone_size: .
cdr3_nt: TGCGCCAGCAGCCAAGGACAGGACGCTGAAGCTTTCTTT
cdr3_aa: CASSQGQDAEAFF

v_call: TRBV4-3
j_call: TRBJ1-4
d_call: TRBD1
cdr3_length: 17
clone_size: once
cdr3_nt: TGCGCCAGCAGCCAAGGACAGGGGGCCGTCGGTAATGAAAAACTGTTTTTT
cdr3_aa: CASSQGQGAVGNEKLFF

v_call: TRBV5-4
j_call: TRBJ1-2
d_call: TRBD1
cdr3_length: 12
clone_size: once
cdr3_nt: TGTGCCAGCAGCTCAAACAGGGGTGGCTACACCTTC
cdr3_aa: CASSSNRGGYTF

v_call: TRBV2
j_call: TRBJ1-1
d_call: .
cdr3_length: 16
clone_size: .
cdr3_nt: TGTGCCAGCAGTGACCGGGGCCCCGGCGGGAGCACTGAAGCTTTCTTT
cdr3_aa: CASSDRGPGGSTEAFF

v_call: TRBV10-1
j_call: TRBJ1-2
d_call: TRBD1
cdr3_length: 15
clone_size: once
cdr3_nt: TGCGCCAGCAGTGACCCAGGAACAGGGGTGGCTGGCTACACCTTC
cdr3_aa: CASSDPGTGVAGYTF

v_call: TRBV7-8
j_call: TRBJ2-5
d_call: .
cdr3_length: 13
clone_size: .
cdr3_nt: TGTGCCAGCAGCCATGGAGGACGGGAGACCCAGTACTTC
cdr3_aa: CASSHGGRETQYF

v_call: TRBV5-4
j_call: TRBJ1-4
d_call: .
cdr3_length: 14
clone_size: .
cdr3_nt: TGTGCCAGCAGCTTGAGGGGTGCTAATGAAAAACTGTTTTTT
cdr3_aa: CASSLRGANEKLFF

v_call: TRBV2
j_call: TRBJ1-1
d_call: .
cdr3_length: 12
clone_size: few
cdr3_nt: TGTGCCAGCAGTGAAGTGGGACTGGAAGCTTTCTTT
cdr3_aa: CASSEVGLEAFF

v_call: TRBV6-1
j_call: TRBJ1-3
d_call: TRBD1
cdr3_length: 17
clone_size: .
cdr3_nt: TGTGCCAGCAGTGCAAGGACAGGAGGTTTATCTGGAAACACCATATATTTT
cdr3_aa: CASSARTGGLSGNTIYF

v_call: TRBV6-5
j_call: TRBJ1-4
d_call: TRBD1
cdr3_length: 16
clone_size: .
cdr3_nt: TGTGCCAGCAGTTACTTCCGGGAACAGGGGGCCGGAAAACTGTTTTTT
cdr3_aa: CASSYFREQGAGKLFF

v_call: TRBV9
j_call: TRBJ2-5
d_call: TRBD2
cdr3_length: 15
clone_size: .
cdr3_nt: TGTGCCAGCAGCCCCCCGGGGCGGGGGGAAGAGACCCAGTACTTC
cdr3_aa: CASSPPGRGEETQYF

v_call: TRBV3-1/TRBV3-2
j_call: TRBJ1-3
d_call: TRBD1
cdr3_length: 15
clone_size: .
cdr3_nt: TGTGCCAGCAGCCCCAGGACAGGGACTGGAAACACCATATATTTT
cdr3_aa: CASSPRTGTGNTIYF

v_call: TRBV4-3
j_call: TRBJ2-5
d_call: .
cdr3_length: 13
clone_size: .
cdr3_nt: TGCGCCAGCAGCCAAGATAGGGGGGAGACCCAGTACTTC
cdr3_aa: CASSQDRGETQYF

v_call: TRBV5-6
j_call: TRBJ1-1
d_call: .
cdr3_length: 15
clone_size: .
cdr3_nt: TGTGCCAGCAGCTCGTGGAGCTCAGGGGACACTGAAGCTTTCTTT
cdr3_aa: CASSSWSSGDTEAFF

v_call: TRBV30
j_call: TRBJ1-1
d_call: TRBD1
cdr3_length: 12
clone_size: .
cdr3_nt: TGTGCCGGACAGGGTACGAACACTGAAGCTTTCTTT
cdr3_aa: CAGQGTNTEAFF

v_call: TRBV27
j_call: TRBJ2-1
d_call: .
cdr3_length: 15
clone_size: .
cdr3_nt: TGTGCCAGCAGTTTAAGTATAGTCCCCGGCAATGAGCAGTTCTTC
cdr3_aa: CASSLSIVPGNEQFF

v_call: TRBV2
j_call: TRBJ2-7
d_call: .
cdr3_length: 14
clone_size: .
cdr3_nt: TGTGCCAGCAGTGGGACAGTGCCCTGGTACGAGCAGTACTTC
cdr3_aa: CASSGTVPWYEQYF

v_call: TRBV3-1/TRBV3-2
j_call: TRBJ1-2
d_call: .
cdr3_length: 12
clone_size: .
cdr3_nt: TGTGCCAGCAATTTAACTAACTATGGCTACACCTTC
cdr3_aa: CASNLTNYGYTF

v_call: TRBV7-2
j_call: TRBJ1-3
d_call: .
cdr3_length: 16
clone_size: few
cdr3_nt: TGTGCCAGCAGCTTAGCGGGCAGGGTCACTGGAAACACCATATATTTT
cdr3_aa: CASSLAGRVTGNTIYF

v_call: TRBV30
j_call: TRBJ1-2
d_call: .
cdr3_length: 12
clone_size: .
cdr3_nt: TGTGCCTCTCAGGGGCTAAGATATGGCTACACCTTC
cdr3_aa: CASQGLRYGYTF

v_call: TRBV27
j_call: TRBJ2-7
d_call: .
cdr3_length: 13
clone_size: .
cdr3_nt: TGTGCCAGCAGTTCCTACTCCTCCTACGAGCAGTACTTC
cdr3_aa: CASSSYSSYEQYF

v_call: TRBV4-1
j_call: TRBJ2-1
d_call: .
cdr3_length: 14
clone_size: .
cdr3_nt: TGCGCCAGCAGCCAAGATACCGGGGACTTACAGCAGTTCTTC
cdr3_aa: CASSQDTGDLQQFF

v_call: TRBV4-2
j_call: TRBJ1-4
d_call: TRBD1
cdr3_length: 14
clone_size: .
cdr3_nt: TGTGCCAGCAGCCAACAGGGGGTCGGGGAAAAACTGTTTTTT
cdr3_aa: CASSQQGVGEKLFF

v_call: TRBV20-1
j_call: TRBJ2-1
d_call: .
cdr3_length: 11
clone_size: .
cdr3_nt: TGCAGTGCTAGAGATCTAGTGGAGTCGGTCTTC
cdr3_aa: CSARDLVESVF

v_call: TRBV27
j_call: TRBJ1-5
d_call: TRBD1
cdr3_length: 16
clone_size: .
cdr3_nt: TGTGCCAGCAGCCAGTCTAGGGGGCTTAGCAATCAGCCCCAGCATTTT
cdr3_aa: CASSQSRGLSNQPQHF

v_call: TRBV18
j_call: TRBJ2-3
d_call: TRBD2
cdr3_length: 16
clone_size: .
cdr3_nt: TGTGCCAGCTCACCTACAGCGGGGGCCGGCACAGATACGCAGTATTTT
cdr3_aa: CASSPTAGAGTDTQYF

v_call: TRBV18
j_call: TRBJ1-3
d_call: .
cdr3_length: 17
clone_size: .
cdr3_nt: TGTGCCAGCTCACCATCCCCGACAGCCAACTCTGGAAACACCATATATTTT
cdr3_aa: CASSPSPTANSGNTIYF

v_call: TRBV6-1
j_call: TRBJ1-2
d_call: .
cdr3_length: 16
clone_size: .
cdr3_nt: TGTGCCAGCAGTGAAGGAGATGGGGGGAGACTCTATGGCTACACCTTC
cdr3_aa: CASSEGDGGRLYGYTF

v_call: TRBV5-6
j_call: TRBJ2-7
d_call: TRBD2
cdr3_length: 15
clone_size: .
cdr3_nt: TGTGCCAGCAGCTTGGGAGCGGGGAGCTCCTACGAGCAGTACTTC
cdr3_aa: CASSLGAGSSYEQYF

v_call: TRBV5-6
j_call: TRBJ2-7
d_call: .
cdr3_length: 12
clone_size: .
cdr3_nt: TGTGCCAGCAGCTCAACAACCTACGAGCAGTACTTC
cdr3_aa: CASSSTTYEQYF

v_call: TRBV14
j_call: TRBJ1-1
d_call: .
cdr3_length: 16
clone_size: .
cdr3_nt: TGTGCCAGCAGCCGATTAAGGACAGCCATGAACACTGAAGCTTTCTTT
cdr3_aa: CASSRLRTAMNTEAFF

v_call: TRBV2
j_call: TRBJ1-4
d_call: TRBD1
cdr3_length: 16
clone_size: medium-sized
cdr3_nt: TGTGCCAGCAGTGAAGGGGTGGGACAGCTTATTGAAAAACTGTTTTTT
cdr3_aa: CASSEGVGQLIEKLFF

v_call: TRBV6-5
j_call: TRBJ2-3
d_call: TRBD2
cdr3_length: 13
clone_size: .
cdr3_nt: TGTGCCAGCAGTACTAGCGACACAGATACGCAGTATTTT
cdr3_aa: CASSTSDTDTQYF

v_call: TRBV19
j_call: TRBJ1-4
d_call: TRBD1
cdr3_length: 14
clone_size: .
cdr3_nt: TGTGCCAGTAGTTTGGACAGGGGGGATGAAAAACTGTTTTTT
cdr3_aa: CASSLDRGDEKLFF

v_call: TRBV2
j_call: TRBJ2-1
d_call: TRBD2
cdr3_length: 15
clone_size: .
cdr3_nt: TGTGCCAGCAGTACCGGCAGCGGGGGCTACAATGAGCAGTTCTTC
cdr3_aa: CASSTGSGGYNEQFF

v_call: TRBV5-1
j_call: TRBJ2-7
d_call: TRBD1
cdr3_length: 14
clone_size: .
cdr3_nt: TGCGCCAGCAGCTCGGCGGACAGGCGATACGAGCAGTACTTC
cdr3_aa: CASSSADRRYEQYF

v_call: TRBV29-1
j_call: TRBJ1-1
d_call: .
cdr3_length: 13
clone_size: .
cdr3_nt: TGCAGCGTGAATGGGGGCGCGAGCACTGAAGCTTTCTTT
cdr3_aa: CSVNGGASTEAFF

v_call: TRBV5-5
j_call: TRBJ1-1
d_call: TRBD1
cdr3_length: 15
clone_size: once
cdr3_nt: TGTGCCAGCAGCTTCCTGGGACAGGGGACCACTGAAGCTTTCTTT
cdr3_aa: CASSFLGQGTTEAFF

v_call: TRBV7-2
j_call: TRBJ2-6
d_call: .
cdr3_length: 14
clone_size: .
cdr3_nt: TGTGCCAGCAGCTTAATTACAGAGGCCAACGTCCTGACTTTC
cdr3_aa: CASSLITEANVLTF

v_call: TRBV11-2
j_call: TRBJ2-5
d_call: .
cdr3_length: 13
clone_size: .
cdr3_nt: TGTGCCAGCAGCTTGGCGGGAAAAGAGACCCAGTACTTC
cdr3_aa: CASSLAGKETQYF